A selection of T cell receptor beta chains follows, all from one sample in a study of blood T cell repertoires in COVID-19. Here immunoSEQ multiplex PCR was the method, and the copy in TCRdb shows in-frame clones only, minus some. The table lists roughly 260,000 clones, around 90% of them singletons. Sample: peripheral blood. Receptors originate from a woman in her forties or fifties who had recovered from COVID-19. Both conserved end residues are part of each CDR3. Each record gives: CDR3 DNA, CDR3 protein, D gene, V gene, J gene, clone size. A D gene is named only where the DNA matches it firmly. Size tells how often a clone was seen (once, few, many) or the class of an expanded clone, and some rows leave it out.

DNA: TGCAGCGTTGGACAGGGAGGCCCTGAAGCTTTCTTT
CDR3: CSVGQGGPEAFF
D: TRBD1
V: TRBV29-1
J: TRBJ1-1
size: .

DNA: TGCGCCAGCAGCTCGACGACAGGGACTGGAAACACCATATATTTT
CDR3: CASSSTTGTGNTIYF
D: TRBD1
V: TRBV5-1
J: TRBJ1-3
size: once

DNA: TGTGCCAGCACCCGAACGGACAGGGTCGCCGGGGAGCTGTTTTTT
CDR3: CASTRTDRVAGELFF
D: TRBD1
V: TRBV5-4
J: TRBJ2-2
size: .

DNA: TGTGCCTGGAGCCGTATGTCGTTTCAGGGGGGCTACACCTTC
CDR3: CAWSRMSFQGGYTF
D: .
V: TRBV30
J: TRBJ1-2
size: .

DNA: TGCGCCAGCAGCCGGGACAGTATGAACACTGAAGCTTTCTTT
CDR3: CASSRDSMNTEAFF
D: TRBD1
V: TRBV5-1
J: TRBJ1-1
size: .

DNA: TGTGCCAGTAGTCCGGGACTAGCGGGGGGTTCCTACAATGAGCAGTTCTTC
CDR3: CASSPGLAGGSYNEQFF
D: TRBD2
V: TRBV19
J: TRBJ2-1
size: once

DNA: TGCGCCAGCAGCTTGGGCCAGGGGCGAGCCTACGAGCAGTACTTC
CDR3: CASSLGQGRAYEQYF
D: .
V: TRBV5-1
J: TRBJ2-7
size: few

DNA: TGTGCCAGCAGCGTGGCTGGGTCGGGACTAGCTAGCGGCACCGGGGAGCTGTTTTTT
CDR3: CASSVAGSGLASGTGELFF
D: TRBD2
V: TRBV9
J: TRBJ2-2
size: .

DNA: TGTGCCAGTAGTATGGGCCCGGGGGTCCCAAACAATGAGCAGTTCTTC
CDR3: CASSMGPGVPNNEQFF
D: .
V: TRBV19
J: TRBJ2-1
size: once

DNA: TGCAGCGTTGGCAACTCCCAAGAGACCCAGTACTTC
CDR3: CSVGNSQETQYF
D: .
V: TRBV29-1
J: TRBJ2-5
size: .

DNA: TGTGCCAGCTCACCATACGGGGGGATTTTTGATCAGCCCCAGCATTTT
CDR3: CASSPYGGIFDQPQHF
D: .
V: TRBV18
J: TRBJ1-5
size: .

DNA: TGCGCCAGCAGCCTCCCCACCATTAAGAGCACTGAAGCTTTCTTT
CDR3: CASSLPTIKSTEAFF
D: .
V: TRBV5-1
J: TRBJ1-1
size: .

DNA: TGTGCCTGGAGCCTAGCTTTCGGTACGCAGTATTTT
CDR3: CAWSLAFGTQYF
D: .
V: TRBV30
J: TRBJ2-3
size: .

DNA: TGTGCCAGCAGTTTCCCTCAACTAGCGACCTCCTACAATGAGCAGTTCTTC
CDR3: CASSFPQLATSYNEQFF
D: TRBD2
V: TRBV27
J: TRBJ2-1
size: .

DNA: TGTGCCAGCAGCCGTCAGCAGGGTGGCTACACCTTC
CDR3: CASSRQQGGYTF
D: .
V: TRBV2
J: TRBJ1-2
size: .

DNA: TGTGCCAGCAGCGTAGGGGTTCGGCCAGGGAACGGGGAGCTGTTTTTT
CDR3: CASSVGVRPGNGELFF
D: .
V: TRBV9
J: TRBJ2-2
size: .

DNA: TGTGCCACCAGCAGGGTCCTAGCGTCCACCGGGGAGCTGTTTTTT
CDR3: CATSRVLASTGELFF
D: .
V: TRBV15
J: TRBJ2-2
size: .

DNA: TGTGCCAGTAGTCCTGGGACGGGACAGGGAGCCGAGGGGCTGTTTTTT
CDR3: CASSPGTGQGAEGLFF
D: TRBD1
V: TRBV19
J: TRBJ2-2
size: .

DNA: TGTGCCAGCAGCTCCGGCGGGGGGTCTGGCACAGATACGCAGTATTTT
CDR3: CASSSGGGSGTDTQYF
D: TRBD2
V: TRBV7-9
J: TRBJ2-3
size: .

DNA: TGTGCCAGCAGCCTGACCGCCACAGGTGCCTACAATGAGCAGTTCTTC
CDR3: CASSLTATGAYNEQFF
D: .
V: TRBV7-2
J: TRBJ2-1
size: .